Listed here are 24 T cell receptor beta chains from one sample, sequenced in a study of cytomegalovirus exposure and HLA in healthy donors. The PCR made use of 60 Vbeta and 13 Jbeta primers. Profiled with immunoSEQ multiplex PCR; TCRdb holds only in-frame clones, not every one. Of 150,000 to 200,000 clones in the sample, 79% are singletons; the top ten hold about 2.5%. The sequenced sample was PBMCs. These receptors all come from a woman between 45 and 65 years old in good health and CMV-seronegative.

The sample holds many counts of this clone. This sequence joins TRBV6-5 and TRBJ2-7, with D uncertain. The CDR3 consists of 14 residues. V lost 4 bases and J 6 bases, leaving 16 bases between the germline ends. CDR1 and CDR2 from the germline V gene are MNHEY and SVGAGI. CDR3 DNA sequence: TGTGCCAGCAGTTCGGGTCTTAATGAGGCCGAGCAGTACTTC. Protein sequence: CASSSGLNEAEQYF.

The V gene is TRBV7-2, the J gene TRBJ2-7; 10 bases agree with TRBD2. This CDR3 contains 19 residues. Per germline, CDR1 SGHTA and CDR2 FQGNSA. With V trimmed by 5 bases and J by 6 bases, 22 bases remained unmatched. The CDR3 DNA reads TGTGCCAGCAGCCGCCCCCTGGCTAGCGGGGGCCTCAGATCCCTCGAGCAGTACTTC. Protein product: CASSRPLASGGLRSLEQYF.

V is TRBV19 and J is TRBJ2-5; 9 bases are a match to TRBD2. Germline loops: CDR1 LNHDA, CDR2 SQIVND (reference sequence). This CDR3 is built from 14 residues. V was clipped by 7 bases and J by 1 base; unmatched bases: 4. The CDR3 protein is CASKNSGGQETQYF. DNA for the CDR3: TGTGCCAGTAAAAATAGCGGGGGCCAAGAGACCCAGTACTTC.

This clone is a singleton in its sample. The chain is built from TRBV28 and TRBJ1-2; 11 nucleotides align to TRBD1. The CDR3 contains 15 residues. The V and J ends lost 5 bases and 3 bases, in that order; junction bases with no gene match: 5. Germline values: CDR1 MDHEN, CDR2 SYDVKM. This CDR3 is CASSNGGQGDYGYTF. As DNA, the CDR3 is TGTGCCAGCAGTAACGGGGGACAGGGGGACTATGGCTACACCTTC.

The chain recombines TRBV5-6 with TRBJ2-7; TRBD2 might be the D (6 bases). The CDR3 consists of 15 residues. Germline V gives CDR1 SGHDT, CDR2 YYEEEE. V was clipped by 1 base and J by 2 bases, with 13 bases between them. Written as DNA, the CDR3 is TGTGCCAGCAGCTTGTCCGGGACGGGGGCCTACGAGCAGTACTTC. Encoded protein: CASSLSGTGAYEQYF.

The CDR3 spells CAISEADRDDQPQHF. The CDR3 DNA follows: TGTGCCATCAGTGAGGCGGACAGGGACGATCAGCCCCAGCATTTT. The V and J genes are TRBV10-3 and TRBJ1-5; 8 bases match TRBD1. V trimming: 2 bases; J trimming: 5 bases; junction bases outside the gene matches: 5. The CDR3 totals 15 residues. Germline-derived CDR1 and CDR2 are ENHRY and SYGVKD.

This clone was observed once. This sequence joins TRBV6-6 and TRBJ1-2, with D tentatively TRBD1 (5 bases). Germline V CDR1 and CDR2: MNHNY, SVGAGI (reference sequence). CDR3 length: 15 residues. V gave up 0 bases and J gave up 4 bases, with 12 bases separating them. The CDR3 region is CASSYSGLGSYGYTF. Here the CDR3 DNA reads TGTGCCAGCAGTTACTCGGGGCTGGGAAGCTATGGCTACACCTTC.

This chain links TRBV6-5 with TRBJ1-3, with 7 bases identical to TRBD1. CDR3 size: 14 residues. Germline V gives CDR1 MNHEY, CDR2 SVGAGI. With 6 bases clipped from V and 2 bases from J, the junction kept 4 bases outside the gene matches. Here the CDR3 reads CASRPDRAGNTIYF. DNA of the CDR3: TGTGCCAGCAGACCTGACAGGGCTGGAAACACCATATATTTT.

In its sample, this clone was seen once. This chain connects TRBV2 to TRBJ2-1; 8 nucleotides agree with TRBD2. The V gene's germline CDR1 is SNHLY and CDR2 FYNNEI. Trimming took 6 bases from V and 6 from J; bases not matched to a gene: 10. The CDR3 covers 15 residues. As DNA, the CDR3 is TGTGCCAGCAGCGCCACTAGCCGGGAGGGCAATGAGCAGTTCTTC. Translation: CASSATSREGNEQFF.

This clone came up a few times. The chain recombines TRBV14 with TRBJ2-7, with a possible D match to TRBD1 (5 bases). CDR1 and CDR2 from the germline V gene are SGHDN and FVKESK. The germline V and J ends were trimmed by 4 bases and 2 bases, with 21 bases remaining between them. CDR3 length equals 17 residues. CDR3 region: CASSLAWGAGLPYEQYF. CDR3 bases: TGTGCCAGCAGCCTCGCATGGGGCGCAGGATTACCCTACGAGCAGTACTTC.

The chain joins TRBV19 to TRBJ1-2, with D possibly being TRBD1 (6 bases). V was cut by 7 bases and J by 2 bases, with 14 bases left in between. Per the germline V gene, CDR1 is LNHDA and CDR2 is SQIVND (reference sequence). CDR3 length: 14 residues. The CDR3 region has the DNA TGTGCCAGTAAAAACAGGGAATTGAACTATGGCTACACCTTC. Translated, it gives CASKNRELNYGYTF.

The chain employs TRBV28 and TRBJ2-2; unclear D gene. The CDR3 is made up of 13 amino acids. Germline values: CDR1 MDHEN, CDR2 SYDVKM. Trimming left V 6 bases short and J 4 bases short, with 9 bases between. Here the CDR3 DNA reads TGTGCCAGCAGGCTAACGGGCACCGGGGAGCTGTTTTTT. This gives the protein CASRLTGTGELFF.

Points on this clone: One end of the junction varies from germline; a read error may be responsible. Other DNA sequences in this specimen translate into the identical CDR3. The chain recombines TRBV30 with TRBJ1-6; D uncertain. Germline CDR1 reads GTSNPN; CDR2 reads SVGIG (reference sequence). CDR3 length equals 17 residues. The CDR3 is CAWTLWRAEFNNSPLHF. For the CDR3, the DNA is TGTGCCTGGACCCTGTGGAGGGCAGAGTTCAATAATTCCCCCCTCCACTTT.

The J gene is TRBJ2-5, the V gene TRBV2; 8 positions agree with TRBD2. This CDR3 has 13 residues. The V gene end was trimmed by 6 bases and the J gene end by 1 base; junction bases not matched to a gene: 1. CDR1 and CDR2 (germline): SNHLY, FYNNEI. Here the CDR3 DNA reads TGTGCCAGCAGGCGGGAGGCCCAAGAGACCCAGTACTTC. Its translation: CASRREAQETQYF.

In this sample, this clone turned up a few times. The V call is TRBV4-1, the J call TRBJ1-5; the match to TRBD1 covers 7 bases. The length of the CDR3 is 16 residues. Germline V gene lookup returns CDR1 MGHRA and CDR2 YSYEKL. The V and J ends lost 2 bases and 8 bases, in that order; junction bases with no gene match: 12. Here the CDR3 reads CASSQSPGTATEPQHF. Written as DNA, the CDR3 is TGCGCCAGCAGCCAAAGTCCGGGGACAGCCACCGAGCCCCAGCATTTT.

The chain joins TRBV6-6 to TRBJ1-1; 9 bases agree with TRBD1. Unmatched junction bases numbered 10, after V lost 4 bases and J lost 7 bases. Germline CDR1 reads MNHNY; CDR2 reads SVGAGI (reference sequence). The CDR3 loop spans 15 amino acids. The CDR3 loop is CASSFPGGQGFEAFF. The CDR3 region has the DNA TGTGCCAGCAGTTTCCCGGGGGGACAGGGCTTTGAAGCTTTCTTT.

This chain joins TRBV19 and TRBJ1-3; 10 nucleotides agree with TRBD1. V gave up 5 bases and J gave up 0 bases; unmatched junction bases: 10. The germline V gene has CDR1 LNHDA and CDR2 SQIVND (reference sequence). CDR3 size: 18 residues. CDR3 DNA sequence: TGTGCCAGTAGTCCCTGGGGACAGGGGAGAATCTCTGGAAACACCATATATTTT. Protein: CASSPWGQGRISGNTIYF.

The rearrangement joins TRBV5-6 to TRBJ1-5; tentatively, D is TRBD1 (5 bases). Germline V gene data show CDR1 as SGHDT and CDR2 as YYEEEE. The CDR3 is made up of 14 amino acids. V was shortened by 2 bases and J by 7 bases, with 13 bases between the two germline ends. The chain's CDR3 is CASSFRGVGQPQHF. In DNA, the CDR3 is TGTGCCAGCAGCTTTCGGGGGGTCGGCCAGCCCCAGCATTTT.

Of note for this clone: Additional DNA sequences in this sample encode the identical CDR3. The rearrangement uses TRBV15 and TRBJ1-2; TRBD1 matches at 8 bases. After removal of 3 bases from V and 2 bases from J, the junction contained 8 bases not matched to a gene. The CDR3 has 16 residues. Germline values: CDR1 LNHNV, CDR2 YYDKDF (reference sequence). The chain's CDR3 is CATSRDPDRENYGYTF. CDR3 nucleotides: TGTGCCACCAGCAGGGATCCGGACAGGGAAAACTATGGCTACACCTTC.

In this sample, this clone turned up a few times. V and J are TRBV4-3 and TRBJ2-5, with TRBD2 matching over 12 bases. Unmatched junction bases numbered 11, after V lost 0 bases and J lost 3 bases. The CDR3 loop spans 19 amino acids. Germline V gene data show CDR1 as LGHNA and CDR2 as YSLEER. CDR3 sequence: CASSQERPLAGGPEETQYF. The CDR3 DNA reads TGCGCCAGCAGCCAAGAGCGGCCCCTAGCGGGAGGGCCCGAAGAGACCCAGTACTTC.

CDR3 DNA: TGTGCCAGCAGCGGGGGGACAACCAACACCATATATTTT. Its translation: CASSGGTTNTIYF. The chain joins TRBV28 to TRBJ1-3, with D perhaps matching TRBD1 (6 bases). Trimming pared 6 bases from V and 7 bases from J, leaving 13 bases between. The CDR3 is 13 residues long. Germline V gene sequence: CDR1 MDHEN, CDR2 SYDVKM.

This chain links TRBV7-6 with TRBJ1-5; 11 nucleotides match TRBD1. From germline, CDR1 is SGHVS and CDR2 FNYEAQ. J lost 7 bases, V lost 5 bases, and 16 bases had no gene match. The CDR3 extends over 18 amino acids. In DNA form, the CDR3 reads TGTGCCAGCAGCCCTGACGACGGACAGGGGGCCCTGGGCCAGCCCCAGCATTTT. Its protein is CASSPDDGQGALGQPQHF.

Here the CDR3 DNA reads TGTGCCAGCAGCTCCAGGCCCCCGGGTAGAACCAGGGGCTACGAGCAGTACTTC. Amino acid sequence: CASSSRPPGRTRGYEQYF. The chain uses TRBV21-1 and TRBJ2-5; the tabulated D call, TRBD1, remains unverified against the DNA. The J call could be wrong; TRBJ2-7 is a better fit for the DNA end. TRBV21-1 is listed as a pseudogene. CDR3 length equals 18 residues.

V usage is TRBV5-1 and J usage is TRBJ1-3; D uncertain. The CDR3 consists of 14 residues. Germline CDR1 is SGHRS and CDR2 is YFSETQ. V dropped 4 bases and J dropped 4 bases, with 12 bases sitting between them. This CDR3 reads CASSRQGIGNTIYF. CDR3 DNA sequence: TGCGCCAGCAGCCGACAAGGAATCGGAAACACCATATATTTT.